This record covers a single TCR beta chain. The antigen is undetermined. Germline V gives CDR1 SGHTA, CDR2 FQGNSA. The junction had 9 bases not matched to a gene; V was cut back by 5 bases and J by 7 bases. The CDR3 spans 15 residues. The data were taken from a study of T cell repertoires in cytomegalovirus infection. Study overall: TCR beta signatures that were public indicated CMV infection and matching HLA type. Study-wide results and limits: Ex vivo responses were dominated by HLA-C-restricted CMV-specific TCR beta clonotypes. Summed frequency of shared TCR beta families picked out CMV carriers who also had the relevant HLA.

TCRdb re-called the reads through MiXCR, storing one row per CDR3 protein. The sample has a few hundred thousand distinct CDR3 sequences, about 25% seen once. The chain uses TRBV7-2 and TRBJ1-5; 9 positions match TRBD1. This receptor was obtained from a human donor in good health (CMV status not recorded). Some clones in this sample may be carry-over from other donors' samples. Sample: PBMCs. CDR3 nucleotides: TGTGCCAGCAGCACTCAACAGGGGGCTTTACAGCCCCAGCATTTT. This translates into CASSTQQGALQPQHF.